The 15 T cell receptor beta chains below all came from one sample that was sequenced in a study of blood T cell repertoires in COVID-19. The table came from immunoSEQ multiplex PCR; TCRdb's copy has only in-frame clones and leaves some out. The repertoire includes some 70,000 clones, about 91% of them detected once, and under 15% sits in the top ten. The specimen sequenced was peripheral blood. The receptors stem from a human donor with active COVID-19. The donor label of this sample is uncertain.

The CDR3 region is CASSRDRAYEQYF. CDR3 nucleotide sequence: TGTGCCAGCAGCCGAGACAGGGCCTACGAGCAGTACTTC. This chain connects TRBV5-8 to TRBJ2-7; the match to TRBD1 covers 7 bases. The CDR3 has 13 amino acids. CDR1 and CDR2 from the germline V gene are SGHTS and YDEGEE. V dropped 4 bases and J dropped 2; count of bases not matched to a gene: 3.

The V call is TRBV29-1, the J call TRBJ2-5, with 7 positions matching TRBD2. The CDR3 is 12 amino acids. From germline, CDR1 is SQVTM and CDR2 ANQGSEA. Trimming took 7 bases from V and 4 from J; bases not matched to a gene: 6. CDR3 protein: CSAGPGGETQYF. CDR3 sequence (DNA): TGCAGCGCCGGGCCGGGGGGAGAGACCCAGTACTTC.

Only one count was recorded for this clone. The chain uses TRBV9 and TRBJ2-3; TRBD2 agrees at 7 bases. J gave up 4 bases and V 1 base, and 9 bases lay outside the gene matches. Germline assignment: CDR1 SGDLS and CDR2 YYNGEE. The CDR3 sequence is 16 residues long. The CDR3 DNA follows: TGTGCCAGCAGCGTACTTGCGGGAGTGGGGGCAGATACGCAGTATTTT. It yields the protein CASSVLAGVGADTQYF.

The CDR3 loop reads CASSLAGSTEAFF. The CDR3 DNA reads as TGTGCCAGCAGCTTGGCAGGATCCACTGAAGCTTTCTTT. V gene TRBV5-4 combines with J gene TRBJ1-1; D is unclear. V lost 0 bases and J 4 bases, leaving 7 bases between the germline ends. The CDR3 has 13 residues. The germline V gene has CDR1 SGHNT and CDR2 YYREEE (reference sequence).

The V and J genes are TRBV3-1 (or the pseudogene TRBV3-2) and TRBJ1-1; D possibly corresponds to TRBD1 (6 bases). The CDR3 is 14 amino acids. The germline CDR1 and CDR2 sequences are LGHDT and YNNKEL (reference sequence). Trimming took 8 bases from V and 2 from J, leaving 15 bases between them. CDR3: CASGYRAQNTEAFF. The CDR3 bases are TGTGCCAGCGGATACAGGGCGCAAAACACTGAAGCTTTCTTT.

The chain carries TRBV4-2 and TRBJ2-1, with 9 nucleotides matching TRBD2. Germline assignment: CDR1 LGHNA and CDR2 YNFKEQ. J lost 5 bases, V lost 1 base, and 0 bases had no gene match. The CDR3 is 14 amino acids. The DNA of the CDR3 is TGTGCCAGCAGCCAAGTAGCGGGAGACAATGAGCAGTTCTTC. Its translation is CASSQVAGDNEQFF.

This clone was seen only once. The CDR3 DNA is TGTGCCAGCAGCTTGCCGGGACAAGGGAATGAGCAGTTCTTC. Protein: CASSLPGQGNEQFF. The chain couples TRBV5-4 to TRBJ2-1; D may be TRBD1 (6 bases). This CDR3 is built from 14 residues. V lost 1 base and J lost 7, with 12 bases in between. Germline loops: CDR1 SGHNT, CDR2 YYREEE (reference sequence).

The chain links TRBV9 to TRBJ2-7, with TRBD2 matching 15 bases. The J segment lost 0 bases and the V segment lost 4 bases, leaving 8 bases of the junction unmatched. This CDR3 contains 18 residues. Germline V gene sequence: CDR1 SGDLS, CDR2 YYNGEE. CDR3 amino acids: CASSPTLGLAGGSYEQYF. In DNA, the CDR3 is TGTGCCAGCAGCCCCACCCTGGGACTAGCGGGAGGCTCCTACGAGCAGTACTTC. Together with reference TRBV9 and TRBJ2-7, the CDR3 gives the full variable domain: DSGVTQTPKHLITATGQRVTLRCSPRSGDLSVYWYQQSLDQGLQFLIQYYNGEERAKGNILERFSAQQFPDLHSELNLSSLELGDSALYFCASSPTLGLAGGSYEQYFGPGTRLTVT.

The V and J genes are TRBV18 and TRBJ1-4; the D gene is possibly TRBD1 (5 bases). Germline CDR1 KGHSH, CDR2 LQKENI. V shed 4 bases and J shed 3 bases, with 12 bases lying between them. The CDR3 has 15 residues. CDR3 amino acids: CASSQGGGANEKLFF. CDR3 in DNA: TGTGCCAGCTCACAAGGAGGAGGGGCTAATGAAAAACTGTTTTTT.

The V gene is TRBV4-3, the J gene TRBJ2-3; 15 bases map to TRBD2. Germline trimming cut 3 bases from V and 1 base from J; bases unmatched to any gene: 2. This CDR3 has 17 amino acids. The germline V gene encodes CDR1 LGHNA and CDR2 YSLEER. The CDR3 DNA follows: TGCGCCAGCAGCCATCGGACTAGCGGGGGGGGCACAGATACGCAGTATTTT. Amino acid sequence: CASSHRTSGGGTDTQYF.

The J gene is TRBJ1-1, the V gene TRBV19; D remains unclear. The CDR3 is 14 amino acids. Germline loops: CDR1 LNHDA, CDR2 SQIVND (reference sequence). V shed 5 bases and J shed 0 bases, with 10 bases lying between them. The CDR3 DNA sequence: TGTGCCAGTAGTTCTAGTTTGATGAACACTGAAGCTTTCTTT. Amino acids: CASSSSLMNTEAFF.

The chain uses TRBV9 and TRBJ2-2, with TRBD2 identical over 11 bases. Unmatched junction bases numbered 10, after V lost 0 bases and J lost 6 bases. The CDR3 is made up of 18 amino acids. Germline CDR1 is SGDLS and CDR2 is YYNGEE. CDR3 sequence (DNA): TGTGCCAGCAGCGTAGTTGGTAGCGGGAGGGAAGGCCCCGGGGAGCTGTTTTTT. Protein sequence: CASSVVGSGREGPGELFF.

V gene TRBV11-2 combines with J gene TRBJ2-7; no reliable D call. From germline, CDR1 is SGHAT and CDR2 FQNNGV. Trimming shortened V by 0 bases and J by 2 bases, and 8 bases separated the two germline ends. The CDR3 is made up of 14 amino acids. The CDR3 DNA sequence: TGTGCCAGCAGCTTAGATCGTACAGCCTACGAGCAGTACTTC. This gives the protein CASSLDRTAYEQYF. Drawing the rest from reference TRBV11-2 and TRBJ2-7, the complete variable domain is EAGVAQSPRYKIIEKRQSVAFWCNPISGHATLYWYQQILGQGPKLLIQFQNNGVVDDSQLPKDRFSAERLKGVDSTLKIQPAKLEDSAVYLCASSLDRTAYEQYFGPGTRLTVT.

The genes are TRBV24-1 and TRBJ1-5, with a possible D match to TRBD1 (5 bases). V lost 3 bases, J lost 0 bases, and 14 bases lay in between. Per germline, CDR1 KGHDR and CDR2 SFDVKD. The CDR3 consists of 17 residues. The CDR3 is CATSDGAKTYSNQPQHF. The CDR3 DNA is TGTGCCACCAGTGATGGGGCAAAGACGTATAGCAATCAGCCCCAGCATTTT.

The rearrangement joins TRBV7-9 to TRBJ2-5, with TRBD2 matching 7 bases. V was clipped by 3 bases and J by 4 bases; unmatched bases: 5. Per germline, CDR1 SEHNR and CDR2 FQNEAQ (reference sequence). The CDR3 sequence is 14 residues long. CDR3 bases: TGTGCCAGCAGCTTCCGGGGAGGGCGAGAGACCCAGTACTTC. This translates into CASSFRGGRETQYF.